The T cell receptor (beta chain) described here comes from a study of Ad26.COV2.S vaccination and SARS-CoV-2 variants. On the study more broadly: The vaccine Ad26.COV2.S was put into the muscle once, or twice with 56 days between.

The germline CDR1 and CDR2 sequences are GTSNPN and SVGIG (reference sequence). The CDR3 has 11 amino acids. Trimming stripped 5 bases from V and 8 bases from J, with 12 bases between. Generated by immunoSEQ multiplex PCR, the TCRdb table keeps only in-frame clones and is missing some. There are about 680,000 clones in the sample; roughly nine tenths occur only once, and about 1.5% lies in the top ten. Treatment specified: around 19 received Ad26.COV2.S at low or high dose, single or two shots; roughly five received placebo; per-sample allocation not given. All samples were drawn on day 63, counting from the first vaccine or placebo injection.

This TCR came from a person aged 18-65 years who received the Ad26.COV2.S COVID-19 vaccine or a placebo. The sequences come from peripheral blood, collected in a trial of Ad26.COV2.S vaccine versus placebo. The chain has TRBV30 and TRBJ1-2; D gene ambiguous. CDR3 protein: CAWGDNLGYTF. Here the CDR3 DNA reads TGTGCCTGGGGGGATAATCTCGGCTACACCTTC.